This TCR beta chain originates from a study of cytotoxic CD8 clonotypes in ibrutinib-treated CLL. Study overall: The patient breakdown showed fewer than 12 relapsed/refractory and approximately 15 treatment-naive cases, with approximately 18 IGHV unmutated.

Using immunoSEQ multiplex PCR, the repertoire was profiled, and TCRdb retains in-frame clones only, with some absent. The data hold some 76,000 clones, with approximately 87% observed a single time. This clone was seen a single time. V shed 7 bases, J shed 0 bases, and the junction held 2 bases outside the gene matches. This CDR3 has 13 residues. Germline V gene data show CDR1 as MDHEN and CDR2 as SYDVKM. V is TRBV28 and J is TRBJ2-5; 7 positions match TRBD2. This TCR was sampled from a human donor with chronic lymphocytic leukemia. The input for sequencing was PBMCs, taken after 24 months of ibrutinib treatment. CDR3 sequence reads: CASTSGNQETQYF. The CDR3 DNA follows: TGTGCCAGCACAAGCGGGAACCAAGAGACCCAGTACTTC.